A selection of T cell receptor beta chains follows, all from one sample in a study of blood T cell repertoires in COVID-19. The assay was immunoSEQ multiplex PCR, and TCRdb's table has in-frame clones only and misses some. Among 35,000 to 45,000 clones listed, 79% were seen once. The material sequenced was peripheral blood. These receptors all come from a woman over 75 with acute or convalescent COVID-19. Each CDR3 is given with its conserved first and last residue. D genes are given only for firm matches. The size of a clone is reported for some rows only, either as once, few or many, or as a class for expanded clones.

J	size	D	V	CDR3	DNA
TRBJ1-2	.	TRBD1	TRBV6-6	CASSSQGVYGYTF	TGTGCCAGCAGTTCCCAGGGGGTCTATGGCTACACCTTC
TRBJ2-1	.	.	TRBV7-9	CASSLGMGVSYNEQFF	TGTGCCAGCAGCTTAGGTATGGGAGTGTCCTACAATGAGCAGTTCTTC
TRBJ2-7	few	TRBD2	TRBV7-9	CASSLGRREGYEQYF	TGTGCCAGCAGCTTAGGGAGGCGGGAGGGCTACGAGCAGTACTTC
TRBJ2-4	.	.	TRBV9	CASSVDLAKNIQYF	TGTGCCAGCAGCGTAGATCTAGCCAAAAACATTCAGTACTTC
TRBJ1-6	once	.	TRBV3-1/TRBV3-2	CASSQVANSPLHF	TGTGCCAGCAGCCAAGTGGCTAATTCACCCCTCCACTTT
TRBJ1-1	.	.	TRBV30	CAWSVRSGEAFF	TGTGCCTGGAGTGTACGGTCCGGTGAAGCTTTCTTT
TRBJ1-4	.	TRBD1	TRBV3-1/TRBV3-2	CASSYGTGINEKLFF	TGTGCCAGCAGTTATGGGACAGGGATAAATGAAAAACTGTTTTTT
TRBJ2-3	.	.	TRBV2	CASRDLGFGRGTDTQYF	TGTGCCAGCAGGGATTTGGGCTTCGGGCGAGGGACAGATACGCAGTATTTT
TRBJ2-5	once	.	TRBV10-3	CAIKNGKGQETQYF	TGTGCCATCAAGAACGGGAAAGGGCAAGAGACCCAGTACTTC
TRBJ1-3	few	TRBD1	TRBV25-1	CASSEDRVIYF	TGTGCCAGCAGTGAGGACAGGGTCATATATTTT
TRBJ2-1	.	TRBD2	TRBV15	CATRAGDDNEQFF	TGTGCCACCAGGGCGGGAGACGACAATGAGCAGTTCTTC
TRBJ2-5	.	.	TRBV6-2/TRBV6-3	CASSYSVSGETQYF	TGTGCCAGCAGTTACTCTGTTTCGGGGGAGACCCAGTACTTC
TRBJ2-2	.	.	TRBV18	CASSQGRGTGELFF	TGTGCCAGCTCACAGGGTCGAGGGACCGGGGAGCTGTTTTTT
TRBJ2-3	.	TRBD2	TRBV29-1	CSVGLAGEGLSDTQYF	TGCAGCGTCGGACTAGCGGGAGAGGGTCTTTCAGATACGCAGTATTTT
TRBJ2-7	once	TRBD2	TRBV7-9	CASSSGREVAYEQYF	TGTGCCAGCAGTTCCGGACGGGAGGTAGCCTACGAGCAGTACTTC